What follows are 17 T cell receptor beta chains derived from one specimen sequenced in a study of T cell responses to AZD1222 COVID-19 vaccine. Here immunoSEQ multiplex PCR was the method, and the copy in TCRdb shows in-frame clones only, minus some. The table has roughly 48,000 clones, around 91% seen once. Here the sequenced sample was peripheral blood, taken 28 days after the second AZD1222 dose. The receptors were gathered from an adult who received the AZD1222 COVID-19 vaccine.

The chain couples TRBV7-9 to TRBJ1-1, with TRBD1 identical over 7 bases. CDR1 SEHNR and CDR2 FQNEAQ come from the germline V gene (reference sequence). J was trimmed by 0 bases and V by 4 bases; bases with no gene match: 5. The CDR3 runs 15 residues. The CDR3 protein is CASSWDRPMNTEAFF. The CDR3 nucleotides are TGTGCCAGCAGCTGGGACAGACCCATGAACACTGAAGCTTTCTTT.

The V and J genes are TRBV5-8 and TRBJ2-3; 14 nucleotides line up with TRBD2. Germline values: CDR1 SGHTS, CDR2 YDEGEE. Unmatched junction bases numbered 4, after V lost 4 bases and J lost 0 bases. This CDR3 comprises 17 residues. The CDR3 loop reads CASSQGTSGSSTDTQYF. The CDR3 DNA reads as TGTGCCAGCAGCCAGGGGACTAGCGGGAGTAGCACAGATACGCAGTATTTT.

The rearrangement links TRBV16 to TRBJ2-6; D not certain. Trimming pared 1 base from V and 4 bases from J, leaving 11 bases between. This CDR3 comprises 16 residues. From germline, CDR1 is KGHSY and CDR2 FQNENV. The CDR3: CASSQYSGPGANVLTF. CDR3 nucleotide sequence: TGTGCCAGCAGCCAATATTCGGGCCCCGGGGCCAACGTCCTGACTTTC.

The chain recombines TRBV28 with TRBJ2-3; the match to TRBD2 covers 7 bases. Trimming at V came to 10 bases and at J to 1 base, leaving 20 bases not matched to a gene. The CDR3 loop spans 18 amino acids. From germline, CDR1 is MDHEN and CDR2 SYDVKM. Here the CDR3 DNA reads TGTGCCACCGCGTCGCGTCGTGGGAGGGCCTTAGGCACAGATACGCAGTATTTT. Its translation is CATASRRGRALGTDTQYF.

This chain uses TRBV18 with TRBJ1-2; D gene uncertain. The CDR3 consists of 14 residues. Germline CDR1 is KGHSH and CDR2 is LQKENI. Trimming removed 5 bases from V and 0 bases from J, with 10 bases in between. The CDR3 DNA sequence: TGTGCCAGCTCAGAGTCAAACTCTAACTATGGCTACACCTTC. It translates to CASSESNSNYGYTF. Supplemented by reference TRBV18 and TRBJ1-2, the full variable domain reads NAGVMQNPRHLVRRRGQEARLRCSPMKGHSHVYWYRQLPEEGLKFMVYLQKENIIDESGMPKERFSAEFPKEGPSILRIQQVVRGDSAAYFCASSESNSNYGYTFGSGTRLTVV.

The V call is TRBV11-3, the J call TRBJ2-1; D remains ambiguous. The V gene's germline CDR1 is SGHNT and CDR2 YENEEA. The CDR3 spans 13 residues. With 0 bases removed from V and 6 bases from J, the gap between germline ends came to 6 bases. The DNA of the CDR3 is TGTGCCAGCAGCTTAGAGCCAGTCAATGAGCAGTTCTTC. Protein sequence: CASSLEPVNEQFF.

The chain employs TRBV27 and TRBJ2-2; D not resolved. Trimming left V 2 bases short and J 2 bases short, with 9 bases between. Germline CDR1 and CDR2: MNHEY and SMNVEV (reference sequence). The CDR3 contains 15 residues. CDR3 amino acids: CASSLERANTGELFF. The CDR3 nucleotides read TGTGCCAGCAGTTTAGAACGAGCAAACACCGGGGAGCTGTTTTTT.

CDR3 sequence: CASSFLGRTYEQYF. The CDR3, as DNA: TGTGCCAGCAGTTTTTTAGGCAGGACCTACGAGCAGTACTTC. This chain links TRBV28 with TRBJ2-7; D is ambiguous. Looked up from germline, CDR1 is MDHEN and CDR2 is SYDVKM. Between the trimmed V and J ends, which lost 3 bases and 2 bases, there was a span of 11 bases. There are 14 residues in the CDR3.

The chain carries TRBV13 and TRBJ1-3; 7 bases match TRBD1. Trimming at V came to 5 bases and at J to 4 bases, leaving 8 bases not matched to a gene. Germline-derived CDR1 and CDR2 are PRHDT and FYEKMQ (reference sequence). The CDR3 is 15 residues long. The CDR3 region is CASSRNRGPGNTIYF. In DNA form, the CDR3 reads TGTGCCAGCAGCCGAAACAGGGGACCGGGAAACACCATATATTTT.

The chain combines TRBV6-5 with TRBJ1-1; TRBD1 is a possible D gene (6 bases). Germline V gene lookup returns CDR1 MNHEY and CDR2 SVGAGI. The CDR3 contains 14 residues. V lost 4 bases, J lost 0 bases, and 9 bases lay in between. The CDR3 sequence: CASSLDRLNTEAFF. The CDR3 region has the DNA TGTGCCAGCAGTTTGGACAGACTGAACACTGAAGCTTTCTTT.

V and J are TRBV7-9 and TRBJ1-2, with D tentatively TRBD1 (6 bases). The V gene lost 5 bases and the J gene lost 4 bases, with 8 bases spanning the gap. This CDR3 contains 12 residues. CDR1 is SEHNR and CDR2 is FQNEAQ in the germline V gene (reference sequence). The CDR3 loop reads CASSRTVYGYTF. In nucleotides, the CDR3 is TGTGCCAGCAGCAGGACAGTCTATGGCTACACCTTC.

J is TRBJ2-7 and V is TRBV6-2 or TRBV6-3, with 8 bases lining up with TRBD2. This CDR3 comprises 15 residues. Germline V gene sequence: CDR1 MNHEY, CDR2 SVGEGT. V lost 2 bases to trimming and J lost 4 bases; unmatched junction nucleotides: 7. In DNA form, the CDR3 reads TGTGCCAGCAGTTACGCCCAGCGGGGGAAGTACGAGCAGTACTTC. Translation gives CASSYAQRGKYEQYF.

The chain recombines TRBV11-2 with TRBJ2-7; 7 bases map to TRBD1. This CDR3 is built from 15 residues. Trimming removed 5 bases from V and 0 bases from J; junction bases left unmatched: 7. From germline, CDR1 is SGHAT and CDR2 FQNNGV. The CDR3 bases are TGTGCCAGCAGCGAGACAGGGACCTACTCCTACGAGCAGTACTTC. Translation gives CASSETGTYSYEQYF.

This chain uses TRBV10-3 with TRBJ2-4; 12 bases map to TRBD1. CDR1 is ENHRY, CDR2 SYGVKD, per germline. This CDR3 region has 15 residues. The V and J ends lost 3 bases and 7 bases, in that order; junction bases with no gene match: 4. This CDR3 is CAISDPGQGANIQYF. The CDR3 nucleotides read TGTGCCATCAGTGATCCGGGACAGGGGGCCAACATTCAGTACTTC.

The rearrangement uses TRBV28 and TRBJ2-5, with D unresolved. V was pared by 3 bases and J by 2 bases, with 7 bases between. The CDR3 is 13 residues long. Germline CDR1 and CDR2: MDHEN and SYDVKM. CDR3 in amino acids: CASSFTQQETQYF. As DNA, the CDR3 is TGTGCCAGCAGTTTTACACAGCAAGAGACCCAGTACTTC.

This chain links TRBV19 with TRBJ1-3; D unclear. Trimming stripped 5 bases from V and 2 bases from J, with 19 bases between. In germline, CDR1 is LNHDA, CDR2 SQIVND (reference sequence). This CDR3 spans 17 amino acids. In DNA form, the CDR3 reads TGTGCCAGTAGTGCCGTACCGGGCCAAAAAGCTGGAAACACCATATATTTT. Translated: CASSAVPGQKAGNTIYF.

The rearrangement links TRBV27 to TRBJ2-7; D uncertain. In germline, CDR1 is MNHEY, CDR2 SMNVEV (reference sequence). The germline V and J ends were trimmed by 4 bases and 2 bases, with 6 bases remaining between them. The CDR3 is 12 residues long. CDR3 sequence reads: CASSSSTYEQYF. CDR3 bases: TGTGCCAGCAGTTCGAGTACCTACGAGCAGTACTTC.